This T cell receptor (beta chain) is drawn from a study of breast tumors, draining lymph nodes, adjacent tissues. Study results and limitations: Luminal-like breast cancer showed significantly higher tumor–nontumor repertoire similarity than basal-like. Tumors had less TCR diversity than lymph nodes, more than nontumor tissue.

J lost 3 bases, V lost 6 bases, and 4 bases had no gene match. CDR1 is ENHRY, CDR2 SYGVKD, per germline. The CDR3 runs to 14 residues. MiXCR was run by TCRdb on the multiplex PCR reads, yielding one entry per CDR3 protein. The repertoire holds about 230,000 distinct CDR3 sequences, approximately 30% seen once, with over 1.1% in the top ten. Axillary draining lymph nodes of breast cancer patients supplied the node samples. This clonotype showed up many times. Its antigen is not identified. This clonotype was obtained from a female donor with breast cancer. Some clones in this sample may be carry-over from other donors' samples. The chain combines TRBV10-3 with TRBJ2-3, with 9 bases lining up with TRBD1. The material sequenced was axillary lymph node tissue. CDR3 residues: CAISRTGATDTQYF. CDR3 DNA: TGTGCCATCAGCCGGACAGGGGCGACAGATACGCAGTATTTT.